Listed below are T cell receptor beta chains from one sample, sequenced in a study of cytomegalovirus exposure and HLA in healthy donors. Some clones are missing from TCRdb's copy, which holds only in-frame ones; the method was immunoSEQ multiplex PCR. The sample lists some 200,000 clones, 70% to 90% occurring once. The sample taken for sequencing was PBMCs. These receptors all stem from a woman younger than 45 in good health and CMV-seronegative. The CDR3 runs from the conserved cysteine through the conserved F or W. The order of the fields is V gene, clone size, J gene, D gene, CDR3 DNA, CDR3 protein. The D gene is left open where the match is weak. Rows give clone size only sometimes, using once, few, many, or a class for an expanded clone.

>TRBV4-1|once|TRBJ2-6|TRBD2
TGCGCCAGCAGCCATGGACTAGCGGGGTCCTCTGGGGCCAACGTCCTGACTTTC
CASSHGLAGSSGANVLTF
>TRBV27|NA|TRBJ1-2|NA
TGTGCCAGCAGTTTCGGGGGGGACTACACCTTC
CASSFGGDYTF
>TRBV10-2|NA|TRBJ1-1|TRBD1
TGCGCCAGCGAACGACAGGGTGGGAACACTGAAGCTTTCTTT
CASERQGGNTEAFF
>TRBV4-1|few|TRBJ2-7|TRBD2
TGCGCCAGCAGCCAAGATGCGGGACTAGGGCGCCTGGAGCAGTACTTC
CASSQDAGLGRLEQYF
>TRBV27|NA|TRBJ2-2|TRBD2
TGTGCCAGCAGTTGGTGGACTAGCACCGGGGAGCTGTTTTTT
CASSWWTSTGELFF
>TRBV5-1|NA|TRBJ2-3|TRBD1
TGCGCCAGCAGCTTGATGCCGGGACAGGGAGCGGATACGCAGTATTTT
CASSLMPGQGADTQYF
>TRBV19|NA|TRBJ2-5|TRBD2
TGTGCCAGTCGGACTAGCGGGTCCAAGGAGACCCAGTACTTC
CASRTSGSKETQYF
>TRBV7-2|few|TRBJ2-7|TRBD1
TGTGCCAGCAGCAAGGACAGGACGGAGGCCTACGAGCAGTACTTC
CASSKDRTEAYEQYF
>TRBV6-5|once|TRBJ1-6|TRBD1
TGTGCCAGCAGTTACTCAGGGGGCAATTCACCCCTCCACTTT
CASSYSGGNSPLHF
>TRBV4-3|NA|TRBJ2-3|NA
TGCGCCAGCAGCCTCGGACTGGGTTACACAGATACGCAGTATTTT
CASSLGLGYTDTQYF
>TRBV27|once|TRBJ1-4|TRBD1
TGTGCCAGCAGTTTCCCCTTCAGACAGGGTAGAGATGAAAAACTGCTTTTT
CASSFPFRQGRDEKLLF
>TRBV25-1|NA|TRBJ1-1|NA
TGTGCCAGCACTGTACCTGGCAGGGCCACTGAAGCTTTCTTT
CASTVPGRATEAFF
>TRBV19|once|TRBJ1-3|NA
TGTGCCAGTAGTCCGGCAGGTGGAAACACCATATATTTT
CASSPAGGNTIYF
>TRBV5-4|few|TRBJ2-7|TRBD2
TGTGCCAGCAGCTTGGATAGCGGGGGTTACGAGCAGTACTTC
CASSLDSGGYEQYF
>TRBV6-5|NA|TRBJ2-3|TRBD1
TGTGCCAGCACCCCGGGACAGGGCTCACATACGCAGTATTTT
CASTPGQGSHTQYF
>TRBV6-5|NA|TRBJ2-1|TRBD1
TGTGCCAGCAAACCGACAGGGCCCTACAATGAGCAGTTCTTC
CASKPTGPYNEQFF
>TRBV13|NA|TRBJ2-1|TRBD2
TGTGCCAGCAGCTTAAGGACTAGCGGGAGCCGGGACAATGAGCAGTTCTTC
CASSLRTSGSRDNEQFF
>TRBV21-1|NA|TRBJ2-7|NA
TGTGCCAGCAGCAGAACAGGAACCTACGAGCAGTACTTC
CASSRTGTYEQYF
>TRBV7-8|NA|TRBJ1-4|NA
TGTGCCAGCAGCTCGATCTCCGGAGGTAATGAAAAACTGTTTTTT
CASSSISGGNEKLFF
>TRBV7-2|NA|TRBJ2-7|TRBD2
TGTGCCAGCAGCCCAGCCGGTGGGGGGGCCTACGAGCAGTACTTC
CASSPAGGGAYEQYF
>TRBV7-2|NA|TRBJ2-1|TRBD2
TGTGCCAGCAGCCTCCTAGCGGGAGGGCCCTACAATGAGCAGTTCTTC
CASSLLAGGPYNEQFF
>TRBV11-2|few|TRBJ2-7|NA
TGTGCCAGCAGCATAGACCAGGGTCTTGGTGAGCAGTACTTC
CASSIDQGLGEQYF
>TRBV28|once|TRBJ1-4|NA
TGTGCCAGCAGTTTATCGGAAAAACTGTTTTTT
CASSLSEKLFF
>TRBV4-3|NA|TRBJ1-1|NA
TGCGCCAGCAGCCCAGGAGGCAGTCAGAACACTGAAGCTTTCTTT
CASSPGGSQNTEAFF
>TRBV5-4|medium-sized|TRBJ2-7|NA
TGTGCCAGCAAACTCGCCGGGACTCCCCACGAGCAGTACTTC
CASKLAGTPHEQYF
>TRBV7-8|NA|TRBJ1-2|TRBD1
TGTGCCAGCAGCTTAGCCGCCAGGGGGCACGGCTACACCTTC
CASSLAARGHGYTF
>TRBV7-9|NA|TRBJ1-1|TRBD1
TGTGCCAGCAGAGGGGGACAGAAGAACACTGAAGCTTTCTTT
CASRGGQKNTEAFF
>TRBV7-6|once|TRBJ2-7|NA
TGTGCCAGCAGCCAGGGCGGGAAGACCTACGAGCAGTACTTC
CASSQGGKTYEQYF
>TRBV4-2|NA|TRBJ2-1|NA
TGTGCCAGCAGCCAAGATTCGGGGAAGAGCAATGAGCAGTTCTTC
CASSQDSGKSNEQFF
>TRBV7-2|NA|TRBJ2-7|TRBD2
TGTGCCAGCAGCTTAGACCAGGGACTATACGAGCAGTACTTC
CASSLDQGLYEQYF
>TRBV4-1|NA|TRBJ2-7|NA
TGCGCCAGCAGCCCTAGACAGAACGAGCAGTACTTC
CASSPRQNEQYF
>TRBV28|NA|TRBJ1-5|NA
TGTGCCAGTTGGGGCAGCAATCAGCCCCAGCATTTT
CASWGSNQPQHF
>TRBV7-8|NA|TRBJ2-1|NA
TGTGCCAGCAGCCCTAGAGGGCTCAGCGGCAATGAGCAGTTCTTC
CASSPRGLSGNEQFF
>TRBV28|NA|TRBJ2-1|NA
TGTGCCAGCAGTTCGGTACCTAACCTTGGACTTAATGGCGTCAATGAGCAGTTCTTC
CASSSVPNLGLNGVNEQFF
>TRBV5-1|NA|TRBJ2-3|TRBD2
TGCGCCAGCAGCTTGGTGGGGGGGGGCACAGATACGCAGTATTTT
CASSLVGGGTDTQYF
>TRBV25-1|NA|TRBJ2-7|NA
TGTGCCAGCAGTGACCTTAGCGAGCAGTACTTC
CASSDLSEQYF
>TRBV28|NA|TRBJ2-5|NA
TGTGCCAGCAGCTCACCAGACAGGTCTGAGACCCAGTACTTC
CASSSPDRSETQYF
>TRBV30|few|TRBJ1-6|NA
TGTGCCTGGAGTGTTGGGGGGAGCTCCTATAATTCACCCCTCCACTTT
CAWSVGGSSYNSPLHF
>TRBV5-1|NA|TRBJ2-2|NA
TGCGCCAGCAGCTTGTGGGGGGTTGGCACCGGGGAGCTGTTTTTT
CASSLWGVGTGELFF
>TRBV30|NA|TRBJ1-4|TRBD1
TGTGCCTGGAGTGCCGGACAGGGAGGAAAACTGTTTTTT
CAWSAGQGGKLFF
>TRBV5-1|NA|TRBJ2-7|TRBD1
TGCGCCAGCAGCTCGGGACAGGGGCAGAACGAGCAGTACTTC
CASSSGQGQNEQYF
>TRBV27|NA|TRBJ2-3|TRBD2
TGTGCCAGCAGTCAAGGACTAGCGGGCCCACAGAATACGCAGTATTTT
CASSQGLAGPQNTQYF
>TRBV12-5|NA|TRBJ1-2|NA
TGTGCTAGTGGTTCAGGACAGATAAAACGTCTCTATGGCTACACCTTC
CASGSGQIKRLYGYTF
>TRBV28|NA|TRBJ2-7|TRBD2
TGTGCCAGCAGTTTATGGGGCGGATTAGGCGGGAGGGCCTACGAGCAGTACTTC
CASSLWGGLGGRAYEQYF
>TRBV5-1|NA|TRBJ1-4|NA
TGCGCCAGCAGCTTGGATCTCGGCGTCAACTACGGAGAAAAACTGTTTTTT
CASSLDLGVNYGEKLFF
>TRBV2|NA|TRBJ2-7|NA
TGTGCCACGAAACGGTCCGAGAGCTCCTACGAGCAGTACTTC
CATKRSESSYEQYF
>TRBV5-4|once|TRBJ2-1|TRBD2
TGTGCCAGCAGCCCGGGACTAGCAATGGGCTATGAGCAGTTCTTC
CASSPGLAMGYEQFF
>TRBV4-1|NA|TRBJ2-4|NA
TGCGCCAGCAGCCAAGCGAGGGCTGAACTAGCCAAAAACATTCAGTACTTC
CASSQARAELAKNIQYF
>TRBV6-5|NA|TRBJ1-4|TRBD1
TGTGCCAGCAGTTTCGGGACAGCAACTAATGAAAAACTGTTTTTT
CASSFGTATNEKLFF
>TRBV6-5|NA|TRBJ2-3|TRBD2
TGTGCCAGCAGTTACTCGAATAGCGGGAGTGATACGCAGTATTTT
CASSYSNSGSDTQYF
>TRBV19|NA|TRBJ1-4|NA
TGTGCCAGTAGCAAAAATACAGGTGCAACTAATGAAAAACTGTTTTTT
CASSKNTGATNEKLFF
>TRBV5-1|NA|TRBJ2-6|NA
TGCGCCAGCAGCTTGGAGCCAGGGAGGCTTTCTGGGGCCAACGGCCTGACTTTC
CASSLEPGRLSGANGLTF
>TRBV4-1|NA|TRBJ1-1|NA
TGCGCCAGCAGCCCCGGTTGGTGGAGGATGAACACTGAAGCTTTCTTT
CASSPGWWRMNTEAFF
>TRBV4-1|few|TRBJ2-1|NA
TGCGCCAGCAGCCAAGATCAGGGCAGATACAATGAGCAGTTCTTC
CASSQDQGRYNEQFF
>TRBV5-4|NA|TRBJ1-2|TRBD1
TGTGCCAGCAGCTTGGAGGACAGGGCCTATGGCTACACCTTC
CASSLEDRAYGYTF